This T cell receptor beta chain was obtained from a study of monozygotic twins with inflammatory bowel disease. Overall study results and limits: With others, IBD patients shared fewer clonotypes than healthy twins did, especially with disease activity. The co-twins with IBD showed lower TCRbeta diversity (inverse Simpson) than their healthy siblings.

With the 5' RACE reads reprocessed, TCRdb shows one record per CDR3 protein and no DNA. Its clone listing holds about 450,000 distinct CDR3 sequences. Note on this clonotype: The antigen remains undetermined.

The specimen sequenced was blood. This TCR was sampled from a human donor with ulcerative colitis or Crohn's disease, or a healthy co-twin of an affected twin (not recorded which).

The chain's CDR3 is CASSFTPSGVTGELFF. The V call is TRBV12-3 or TRBV12-4, the J call TRBJ2-2; TCRdb gives TRBD2 as the D gene, but with no DNA this cannot be confirmed. The CDR3 is made up of 16 amino acids.